This TCR beta chain is from a study of OX40 agonist ivuxolimab in advanced cancers. Study-wide context: Treatment received earlier with anti-PD-1, anti-PD-L1 or anti-CTLA-4 agents was allowed, and under 50% had some.

This table comes from immunoSEQ multiplex PCR, and its TCRdb copy is limited to in-frame clones, with some not included. The data contain around 19,000 clones, roughly 80% of them singletons. Of note for this clone: Its antigen is currently unknown.

The CDR3 has 15 residues. Germline V lookup: CDR1 LGHNA, CDR2 YSLEER. V lost 6 bases to trimming and J lost 2 bases, with 13 bases between them. Overall study results and limits: CD4+ and CD8+ T cells in blood underwent clonal expansion by week 6 at 0.1 to 3.0 mg/kg.

The V call is TRBV4-3, the J call TRBJ1-4, with D possibly TRBD1 on 6 matching bases. The starting material was CD4+ or CD8+ T cells sorted from blood, obtained in a trial of the OX40 agonist ivuxolimab. This TCR was sampled from an adult with an advanced solid tumor such as melanoma, head and neck, liver or kidney cancer. CDR3 DNA sequence: TGCGCCAGCAGTCGGACAGCGCTCACTAATGAAAAACTGTTTTTT. Its protein product is CASSRTALTNEKLFF.